The TCR beta chain under discussion was sequenced for a study of OX40 agonist ivuxolimab in advanced cancers. Whole-study findings and limits: Antigen specificity was not determined for the expanded peripheral T cells. Within 6 weeks, CD4+ and CD8+ blood T cells expanded clonally at 0.1 to 3.0 mg/kg.

V lost 5 bases and J lost 0, with 16 bases in between. This CDR3 spans 16 amino acids. Germline loops: CDR1 MNHEY, CDR2 SMNVEV (reference sequence). This clone showed up just a few times. The antigen is not known. Profiling relied on immunoSEQ multiplex PCR, and the TCRdb table lists in-frame clones only, not all of them. The sample lists around 10,000 clones, just over 75% seen once, with 15% to 20% in the top ten. Here the sequenced sample was CD4+ or CD8+ T cells sorted from blood, taken in a trial of the OX40 agonist ivuxolimab. The TCR sequence derives from an adult with an advanced solid tumor such as melanoma, head and neck, liver or kidney cancer. The chain has TRBV27 and TRBJ2-5; the D gene could be TRBD1 or TRBD2 (7 bases each). CDR3 nucleotides: TGTGCCAGCAGTCGCCGACAGGGAGGGTACCAAGAGACCCAGTACTTC. It codes for CASSRRQGGYQETQYF.